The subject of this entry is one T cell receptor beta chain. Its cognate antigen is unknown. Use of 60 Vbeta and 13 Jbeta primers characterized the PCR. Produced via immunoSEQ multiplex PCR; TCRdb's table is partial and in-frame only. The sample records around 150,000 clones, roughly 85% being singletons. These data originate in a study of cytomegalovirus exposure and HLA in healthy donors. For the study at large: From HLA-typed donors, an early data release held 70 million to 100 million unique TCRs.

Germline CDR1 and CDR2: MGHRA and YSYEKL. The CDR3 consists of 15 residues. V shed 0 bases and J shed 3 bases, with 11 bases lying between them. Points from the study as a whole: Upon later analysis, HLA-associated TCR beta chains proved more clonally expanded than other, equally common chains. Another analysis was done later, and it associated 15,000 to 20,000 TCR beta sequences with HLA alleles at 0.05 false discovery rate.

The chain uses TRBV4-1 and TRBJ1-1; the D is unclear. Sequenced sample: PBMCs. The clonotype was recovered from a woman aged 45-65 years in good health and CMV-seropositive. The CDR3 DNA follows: TGCGCCAGCAGCCAAGAGAGACCGGGAGACACTGAAGCTTTCTTT. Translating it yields CASSQERPGDTEAFF.